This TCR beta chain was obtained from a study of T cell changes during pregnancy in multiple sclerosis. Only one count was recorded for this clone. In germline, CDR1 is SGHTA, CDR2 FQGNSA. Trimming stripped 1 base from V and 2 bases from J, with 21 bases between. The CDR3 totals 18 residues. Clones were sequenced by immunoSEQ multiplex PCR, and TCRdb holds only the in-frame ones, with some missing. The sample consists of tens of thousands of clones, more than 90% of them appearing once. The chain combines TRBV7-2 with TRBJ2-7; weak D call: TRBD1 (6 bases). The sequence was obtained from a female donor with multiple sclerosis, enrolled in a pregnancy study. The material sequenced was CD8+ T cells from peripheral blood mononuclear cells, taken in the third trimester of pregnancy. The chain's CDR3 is CASSLGILFRDIPYEQYF. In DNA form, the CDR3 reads TGTGCCAGCAGCTTAGGAATCCTATTCCGGGACATACCCTACGAGCAGTACTTC.